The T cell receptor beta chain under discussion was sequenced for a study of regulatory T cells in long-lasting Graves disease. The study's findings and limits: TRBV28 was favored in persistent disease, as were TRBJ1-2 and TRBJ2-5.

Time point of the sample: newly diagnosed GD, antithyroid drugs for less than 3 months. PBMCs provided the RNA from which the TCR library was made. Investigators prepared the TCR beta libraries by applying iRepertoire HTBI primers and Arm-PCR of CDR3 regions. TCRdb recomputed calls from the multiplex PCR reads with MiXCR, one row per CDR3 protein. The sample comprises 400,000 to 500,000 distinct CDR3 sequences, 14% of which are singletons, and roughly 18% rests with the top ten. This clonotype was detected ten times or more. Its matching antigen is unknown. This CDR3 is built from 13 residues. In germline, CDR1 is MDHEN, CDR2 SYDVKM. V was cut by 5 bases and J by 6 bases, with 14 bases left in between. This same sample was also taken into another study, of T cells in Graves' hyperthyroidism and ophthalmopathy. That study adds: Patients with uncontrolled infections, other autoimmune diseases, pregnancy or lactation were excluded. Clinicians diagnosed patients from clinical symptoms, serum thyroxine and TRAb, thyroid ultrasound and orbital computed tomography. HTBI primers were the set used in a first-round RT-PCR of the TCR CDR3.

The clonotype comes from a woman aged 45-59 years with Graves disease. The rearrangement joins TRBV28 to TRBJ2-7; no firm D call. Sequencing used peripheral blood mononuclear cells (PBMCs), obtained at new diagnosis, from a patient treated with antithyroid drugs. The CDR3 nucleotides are TGTGCCAGCAGTGGGCGTAATGGGTTCGAGCAGTACTTC. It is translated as CASSGRNGFEQYF.